Below, one T cell receptor (beta chain) is given with its context. Antigen: not known. The data were obtained in a study of T cells in narcolepsy. About the study: Enrolled donors included narcolepsy type 1 or type 2 patients and healthy controls.

Using immunoSEQ multiplex PCR, the repertoire was profiled, and TCRdb retains in-frame clones only, with some absent. The sample shows approximately 25,000 clones, approximately 80% of them seen only once. Findings and limits, study-wide: HCRT-specific and TRIB2-specific autoreactive clonotypes appeared among same-patient CSF and blood CD4+ clonotypes. Autoreactive clonotypes reportedly recurred in blood of same and different patients, not controls.

This CDR3 has 13 residues. Unmatched junction bases numbered 5, after V lost 4 bases and J lost 8 bases. CDR1 is MNHNY, CDR2 SVGAGI, per germline (reference sequence). This clonotype was sampled from a human donor in good health. The sequenced sample was memory (CD45RA-) CD4+ T cells from blood. This chain joins TRBV6-6 and TRBJ1-5; TRBD1 aligns across 7 bases. The CDR3 DNA sequence: TGTGCCAGCAGTTCAGGGGGGCAGGAGCCCCAGCATTTT. It encodes CASSSGGQEPQHF.